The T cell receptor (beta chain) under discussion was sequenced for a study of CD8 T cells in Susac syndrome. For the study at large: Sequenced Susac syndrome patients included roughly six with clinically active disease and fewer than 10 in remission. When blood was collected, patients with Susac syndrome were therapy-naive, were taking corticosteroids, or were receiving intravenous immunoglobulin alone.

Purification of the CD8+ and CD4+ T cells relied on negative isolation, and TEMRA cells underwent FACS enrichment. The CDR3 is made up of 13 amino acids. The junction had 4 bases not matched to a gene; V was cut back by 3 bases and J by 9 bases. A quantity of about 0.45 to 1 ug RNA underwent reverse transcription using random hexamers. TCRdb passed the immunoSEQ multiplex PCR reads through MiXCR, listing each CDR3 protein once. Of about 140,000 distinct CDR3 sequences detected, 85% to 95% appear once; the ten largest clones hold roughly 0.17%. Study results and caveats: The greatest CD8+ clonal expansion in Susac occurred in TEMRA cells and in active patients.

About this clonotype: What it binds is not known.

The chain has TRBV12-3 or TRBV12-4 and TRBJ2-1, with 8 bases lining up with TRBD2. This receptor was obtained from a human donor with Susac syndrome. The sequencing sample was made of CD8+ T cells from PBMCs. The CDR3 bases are TGTGCCAGCAGTTTGAGTCTAGCGGGTGAGCAGTTCTTC. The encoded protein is CASSLSLAGEQFF.